Described below is a single T cell receptor (beta chain) sequence and its context. Antigen specificity is unknown. The method was immunoSEQ multiplex PCR; TCRdb's version includes in-frame clones alone and lacks a portion of them. The table includes about 1.1 million clones, about four fifths detected once. In germline, CDR1 is SGHDN, CDR2 FVKESK. The CDR3 runs 13 residues. The V gene lost 0 bases and the J gene lost 7 bases, with 9 bases spanning the gap. The record originates from a study of shared clonotypes between healthy human individuals. Study overall: Sampling drew on donors who were a couple of women and a few men aged 18 to 49. Study results and limitations: Blood was the only sampled material, and tissue repertoires likely differ.

Sequenced material: memory CD4+ T cells from PBMCs. As for subset: CD45RA-negative fraction. This clonotype was sampled from a young man in good health. Some clones in this sample may be carry-over from other donors' samples. This rearrangement joins TRBV14 to TRBJ1-2; D uncertain. In nucleotides, the CDR3 is TGTGCCAGCAGCCAAGAGCTCCTGTTTGGCTACACCTTC. Translated: CASSQELLFGYTF.